The 20 T cell receptor beta chains presented below share a single source sample, sequenced in a study of post-analysis software for immune sequencing data. General study results and limits: Compared with controls, patients had more of about five TRBV segments, including TRBV5-6, TRBV5-1 and TRBV20-1.

Sequencing libraries made from TCR beta cDNA carried unique molecular identifiers. TCRdb fed the PCR reads into MiXCR, producing one record per CDR3 protein. The sample lists about 820,000 distinct CDR3 sequences, under 70% seen once, with over 4% in the top ten. No antigen is known for these receptors. Specimen: blood. Receptors were obtained from a girl between 5 and 17 years old with multiple sclerosis.

The V gene is TRBV28, the J gene TRBJ2-1; 7 bases are shared with TRBD2. Losses at the gene ends were 4 bases for V and 8 bases for J; bases not matched to a gene: 2. The CDR3 spans 12 residues. Germline V gene lookup returns CDR1 MDHEN and CDR2 SYDVKM. Here the CDR3 DNA reads TGTGCCAGCAGTTGGGAGGGTTATGAGCAGTTCTTC. Its protein product is CASSWEGYEQFF.

The chain carries TRBV6-1 and TRBJ1-1; D is possibly TRBD1 (6 bases). Germline lookup yields CDR1 MNHNS and CDR2 SASEGT. The CDR3 is made up of 14 amino acids. V was cut by 0 bases and J by 5 bases, with 10 bases left in between. The CDR3 nucleotides are TGTGCCAGCAGTGAAGCGCAGGGGCGGACTGAAGCTTTCTTT. This encodes CASSEAQGRTEAFF.

The V and J genes are TRBV3-1 and TRBJ2-7; 7 positions match TRBD1. The CDR3 runs to 16 residues. Germline CDR1 reads LGHDT; CDR2 reads YNNKEL (reference sequence). V lost 4 bases to trimming and J lost 0 bases; unmatched junction nucleotides: 9. CDR3 sequence reads: CASSPMGQRNSYEQYF. The DNA for the CDR3 is TGTGCCAGCAGCCCCATGGGACAGCGAAACTCCTACGAGCAGTACTTC.

This chain uses TRBV20-1 with TRBJ2-4; D is unclear. The J call may not be correct, given that the DNA end is closer to TRBJ2-7. This CDR3 is 12 amino acids long. Looked up from germline, CDR1 is DFQATT and CDR2 is SNEGSKA (reference sequence). This CDR3 is CSARGRIYEQYF. CDR3 sequence (DNA): TGCAGTGCTAGAGGACGAATCTACGAGCAGTACTTC.

This chain links TRBV6-6 with TRBJ2-3, with D possibly matching TRBD1 (5 bases). The CDR3 has 15 residues. Germline V lookup: CDR1 MNHNY, CDR2 SVGAGI (reference sequence). V dropped 5 bases and J dropped 2 bases, with 14 bases sitting between them. As DNA, the CDR3 is TGTGCCAGCAGTGACCGACAGCCTTCCACAGATACGCAGTATTTT. Translation gives CASSDRQPSTDTQYF.

The genes are TRBV20-1 and TRBJ2-7, with D possibly called TRBD1 or TRBD2 (5 bases each). The CDR3 has 13 amino acids. V lost 7 bases and J 7 bases, leaving 20 bases between the germline ends. In germline, CDR1 is DFQATT, CDR2 SNEGSKA (reference sequence). The chain's CDR3 is CSGAGRLLREQYF. The CDR3 DNA follows: TGCAGTGGGGCAGGGAGACTTTTGCGGGAGCAGTACTTC.

This clonotype was picked up a small number of times. V gene TRBV3-1 combines with J gene TRBJ2-5, with 9 bases aligning to TRBD2. The V and J ends lost 0 bases and 5 bases, in that order; junction bases with no gene match: 13. CDR1 and CDR2 (germline): LGHDT, YNNKEL (reference sequence). The CDR3 loop spans 18 amino acids. CDR3 loop: CASSQESEGLARGETQYF. CDR3 nucleotides: TGTGCCAGCAGCCAAGAATCGGAGGGACTAGCTAGAGGGGAGACCCAGTACTTC.

This clonotype was counted many times. This chain connects TRBV7-2 to TRBJ2-1, with 7 bases identical to TRBD2. V gave up 5 bases and J gave up 0 bases; unmatched junction bases: 13. The CDR3 length is 18 residues. Germline CDR1 and CDR2: SGHTA and FQGNSA. The CDR3 sequence is CASSGTRLAQPSYNEQFF. For the CDR3, the DNA is TGTGCCAGCAGCGGCACCCGACTAGCCCAGCCCTCCTACAATGAGCAGTTCTTC. Combining the CDR3 with reference TRBV7-2 and TRBJ2-1 gives the whole variable domain GAGVSQSPSNKVTEKGKDVELRCDPISGHTALYWYRQSLGQGLEFLIYFQGNSAPDKSGLPSDRFSAERTGGSVSTLTIQRTQQEDSAVYLCASSGTRLAQPSYNEQFFGPGTRLTVL.

A few counts support this clonotype. CDR3 DNA sequence: TGCGCCAGCAGCCTCTTCGGGAACAATGAGCAGTTCTTC. The encoded protein is CASSLFGNNEQFF. The V gene is TRBV4-1, the J gene TRBJ2-1, with D possibly being TRBD2 (5 bases). This CDR3 has 13 residues. The germline V and J ends were trimmed by 4 bases and 5 bases, with 9 bases remaining between them. CDR1 is MGHRA, CDR2 YSYEKL, per germline.

This clonotype was recorded once. This chain uses TRBV12-3 or TRBV12-4 with TRBJ1-2; TRBD1 aligns across 12 bases. The CDR3 length is 16 residues. With 5 bases clipped from V and 6 bases from J, the junction kept 10 bases outside the gene matches. The CDR3 DNA reads TGTGCCAGCAGTCAGGCACCGGGACAGGGGGCTGATGGCTACACCTTC. Its protein is CASSQAPGQGADGYTF.

The J gene is TRBJ2-1, the V gene TRBV7-8; tentative D call: TRBD2 (5 bases). Trimming shortened V by 3 bases and J by 10 bases, and 19 bases separated the two germline ends. The germline V gene has CDR1 SGHVS and CDR2 FQNEAQ. The CDR3 is 15 amino acids. Here the CDR3 DNA reads TGTGCCAGCAGCTTGGGTCGTTTGAGCGGCGAGGAGCAGTTCTTC. Translation gives CASSLGRLSGEEQFF. The full variable domain, with the rest looked up from reference TRBV7-8 and TRBJ2-1, is GAGVSQSPRYKVAKRGQDVALRCDPISGHVSLFWYQQALGQGPEFLTYFQNEAQLDKSGLPSDRFFAERPEGSVSTLKIQRTQQEDSAVYLCASSLGRLSGEEQFFGPGTRLTVL.

The chain joins TRBV12-3 or TRBV12-4 to TRBJ2-1; 8 bases match TRBD2. V gave up 8 bases and J gave up 7 bases; unmatched junction bases: 7. This CDR3 has 13 amino acids. The CDR3 sequence is CASRWGLVNEQFF. CDR3 sequence (DNA): TGTGCCAGCCGGTGGGGACTAGTGAATGAGCAGTTCTTC.

This clonotype has more than one count but fewer than ten. The CDR3 DNA follows: TGCAGTGCTAGAGCGGACGTATATGGCTACACCTTC. Translating gives CSARADVYGYTF. The chain recombines TRBV20-1 with TRBJ1-2; D uncertain. The CDR3 is made up of 12 amino acids. Per germline, CDR1 DFQATT and CDR2 SNEGSKA (reference sequence). Deletions cut 1 base from V and 5 bases from J, with 8 bases between.

This clonotype was seen a handful of times. The chain links TRBV18 to TRBJ1-1, with TRBD1 identical over 11 bases. The CDR3 sequence is 14 residues long. Germline trimming cut 5 bases from V and 1 base from J; bases unmatched to any gene: 0. Germline CDR1 reads KGHSH; CDR2 reads LQKENI. The chain's CDR3 is CASSGTGGNTEAFF. DNA of the CDR3: TGTGCCAGCTCAGGGACAGGGGGGAACACTGAAGCTTTCTTT.

The CDR3 region has the DNA TGTGCCAGCAGTGACCATAGCAATCAGCCCCAGCATTTT. This encodes CASSDHSNQPQHF. The V and J genes are TRBV25-1 and TRBJ1-5; D uncertain. Trimming pared 3 bases from V and 0 bases from J, leaving 3 bases between. In germline, CDR1 is MGHDK, CDR2 SYGVNS. The CDR3 is 13 amino acids.

In its sample, this clonotype was seen a few times. The chain employs TRBV29-1 and TRBJ2-7; D may correspond to TRBD1 or TRBD2 (5 bases each). Germline-derived CDR1 and CDR2 are SQVTM and ANQGSEA. V lost 7 bases and J lost 3, with 13 bases in between. The CDR3 length is 12 residues. The CDR3 DNA sequence: TGCAGCGCTGAGGGTGGGGGCTACGAGCAGTACTTC. This gives the protein CSAEGGGYEQYF.

The chain is built from TRBV20-1 and TRBJ2-3; 9 bases align to TRBD2. This CDR3 comprises 14 residues. Germline V gene sequence: CDR1 DFQATT, CDR2 SNEGSKA (reference sequence). Germline trimming cut 6 bases from V and 3 bases from J; bases unmatched to any gene: 7. In DNA, the CDR3 is TGCAGTGCCACAGCGGGGGGCAGGACAGATACGCAGTATTTT. The encoded protein is CSATAGGRTDTQYF.

This clonotype was found a few times. Compared with germline, one end of the junction differs, possibly owing to a read error. The chain combines TRBV7-9 with TRBJ2-1, with a weak D call TRBD1 (6 bases). CDR1 is SEHNR and CDR2 is FQNEAQ in the germline V gene (reference sequence). The CDR3 sequence is 12 residues long. The CDR3 DNA sequence: TGTGCCAGCACCTTAGGGGGTGGTGAGCAGTTCTTC. As protein: CASTLGGGEQFF. Full variable domain (missing parts from reference TRBV7-9 and TRBJ2-1): DTGVSQNPRHKITKRGQNVTFRCDPISEHNRLYWYRQTLGQGPEFLTYFQNEAQLEKSRLLSDRFSAERPKGSFSTLEIQRTEQGDSAMYLCASTLGGGEQFFGPGTRLTVL.

The CDR3 DNA is TGTGCCAGCAGCCCCCAGCGGGGGGGCAGATACGAGCAGTACTTC. Protein product: CASSPQRGGRYEQYF. V and J are TRBV7-3 and TRBJ2-7, with 10 bases fitting TRBD2. Looked up from germline, CDR1 is SGHTA and CDR2 is FQGTGA. This CDR3 region has 15 residues. V shed 5 bases, J shed 4 bases, and the junction held 8 bases outside the gene matches.

The chain carries TRBV20-1 and TRBJ2-7; D not resolved. The V gene's germline CDR1 is DFQATT and CDR2 SNEGSKA (reference sequence). The CDR3 is 11 amino acids. Trimming cost V 5 bases and J 1 base, with 6 bases left between them. The CDR3 DNA reads as TGCAGTGCTTACAGATCCTACGAGCAGTACTTC. Its protein product is CSAYRSYEQYF.